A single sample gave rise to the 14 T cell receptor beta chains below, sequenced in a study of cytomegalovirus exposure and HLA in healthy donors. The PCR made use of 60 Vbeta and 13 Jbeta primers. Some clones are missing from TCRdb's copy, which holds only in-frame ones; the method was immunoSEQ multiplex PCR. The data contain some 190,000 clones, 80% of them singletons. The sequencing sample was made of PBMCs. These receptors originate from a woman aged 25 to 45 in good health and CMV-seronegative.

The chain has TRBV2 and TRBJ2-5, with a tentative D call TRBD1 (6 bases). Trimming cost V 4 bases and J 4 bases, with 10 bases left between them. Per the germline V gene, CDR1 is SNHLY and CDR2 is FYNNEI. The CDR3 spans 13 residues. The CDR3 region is CASSGTRGETQYF. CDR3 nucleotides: TGTGCCAGCAGTGGGACCAGGGGAGAGACCCAGTACTTC. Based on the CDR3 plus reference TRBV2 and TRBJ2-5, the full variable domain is EPEVTQTPSHQVTQMGQEVILRCVPISNHLYFYWYRQILGQKVEFLVSFYNNEISEKSEIFDDQFSVERPDGSNFTLKIRSTKLEDSAMYFCASSGTRGETQYFGPGTRLLVL.

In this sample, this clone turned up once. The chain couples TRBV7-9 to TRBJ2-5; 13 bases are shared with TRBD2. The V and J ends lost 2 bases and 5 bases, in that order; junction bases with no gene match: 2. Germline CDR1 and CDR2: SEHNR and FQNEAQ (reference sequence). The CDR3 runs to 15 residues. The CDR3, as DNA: TGTGCCAGCAGCTTAACGACTAGCGGGGGGGAGACCCAGTACTTC. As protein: CASSLTTSGGETQYF.

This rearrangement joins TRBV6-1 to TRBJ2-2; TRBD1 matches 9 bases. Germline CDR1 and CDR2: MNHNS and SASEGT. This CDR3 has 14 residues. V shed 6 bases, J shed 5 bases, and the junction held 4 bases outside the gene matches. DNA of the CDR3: TGTGCCAGCAGATCGGGACAGGGAACCGGGGAGCTGTTTTTT. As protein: CASRSGQGTGELFF.

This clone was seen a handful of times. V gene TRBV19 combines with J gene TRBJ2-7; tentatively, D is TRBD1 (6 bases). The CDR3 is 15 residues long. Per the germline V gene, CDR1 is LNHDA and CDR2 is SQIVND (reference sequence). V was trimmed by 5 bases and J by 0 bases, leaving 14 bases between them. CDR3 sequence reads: CASSPSPDSSYEQYF. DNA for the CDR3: TGTGCCAGTAGTCCCAGCCCGGACAGCTCCTACGAGCAGTACTTC. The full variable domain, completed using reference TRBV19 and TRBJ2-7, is DGGITQSPKYLFRKEGQNVTLSCEQNLNHDAMYWYRQDPGQGLRLIYYSQIVNDFQKGDIAEGYSVSREKKESFPLTVTSAQKNPTAFYLCASSPSPDSSYEQYFGPGTRLTVT.

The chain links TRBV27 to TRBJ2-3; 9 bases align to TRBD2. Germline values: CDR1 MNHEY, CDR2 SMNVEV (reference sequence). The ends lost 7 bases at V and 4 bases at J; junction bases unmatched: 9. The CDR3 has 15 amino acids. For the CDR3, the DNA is TGTGCCAGCACCCCCGGGCGGGGGGGGTCAGATACGCAGTATTTT. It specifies CASTPGRGGSDTQYF.

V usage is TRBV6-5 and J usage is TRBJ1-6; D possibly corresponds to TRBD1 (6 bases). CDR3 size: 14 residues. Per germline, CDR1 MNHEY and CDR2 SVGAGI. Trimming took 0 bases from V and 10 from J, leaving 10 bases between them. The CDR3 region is CASSYSPQGSPLHF. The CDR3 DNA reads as TGTGCCAGCAGTTACTCGCCCCAGGGGTCACCCCTCCACTTT.

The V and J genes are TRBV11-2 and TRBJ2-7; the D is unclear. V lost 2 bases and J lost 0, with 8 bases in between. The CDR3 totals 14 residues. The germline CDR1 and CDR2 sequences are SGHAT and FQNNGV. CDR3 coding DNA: TGTGCCAGCAGCTTAATCTACGCCTCCTACGAGCAGTACTTC. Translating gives CASSLIYASYEQYF.

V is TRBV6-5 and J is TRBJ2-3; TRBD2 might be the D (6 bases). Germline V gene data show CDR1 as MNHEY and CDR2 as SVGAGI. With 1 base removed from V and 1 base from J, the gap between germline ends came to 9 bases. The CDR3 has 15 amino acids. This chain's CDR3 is CASSYFPGGTDTQYF. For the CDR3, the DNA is TGTGCCAGCAGTTACTTTCCGGGGGGCACAGATACGCAGTATTTT.

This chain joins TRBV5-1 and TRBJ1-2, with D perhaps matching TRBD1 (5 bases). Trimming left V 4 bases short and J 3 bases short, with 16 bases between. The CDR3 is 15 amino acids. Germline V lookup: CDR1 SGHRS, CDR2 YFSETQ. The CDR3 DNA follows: TGCGCCAGCAGCGCGGGACTGAAGAAGGACTATGGCTACACCTTC. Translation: CASSAGLKKDYGYTF.

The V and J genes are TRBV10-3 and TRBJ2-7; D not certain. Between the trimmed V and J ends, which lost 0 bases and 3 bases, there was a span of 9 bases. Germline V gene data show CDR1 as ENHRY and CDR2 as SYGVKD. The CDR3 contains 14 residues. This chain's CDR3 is CAISESTNYYEQYF. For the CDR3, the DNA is TGTGCCATCAGTGAGTCAACGAACTACTACGAGCAGTACTTC.

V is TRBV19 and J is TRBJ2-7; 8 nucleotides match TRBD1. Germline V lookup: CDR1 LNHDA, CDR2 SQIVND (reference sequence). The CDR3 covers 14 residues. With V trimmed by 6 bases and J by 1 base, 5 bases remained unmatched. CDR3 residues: CASRPGTGSYEQYF. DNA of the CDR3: TGTGCCAGTAGACCCGGGACAGGTTCCTACGAGCAGTACTTC.

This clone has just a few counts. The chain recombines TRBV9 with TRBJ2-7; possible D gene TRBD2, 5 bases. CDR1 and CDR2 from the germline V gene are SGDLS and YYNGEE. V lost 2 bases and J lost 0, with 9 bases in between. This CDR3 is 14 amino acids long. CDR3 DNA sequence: TGTGCCAGCAGCGTTGAGGGCCGCTCCTACGAGCAGTACTTC. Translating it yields CASSVEGRSYEQYF.

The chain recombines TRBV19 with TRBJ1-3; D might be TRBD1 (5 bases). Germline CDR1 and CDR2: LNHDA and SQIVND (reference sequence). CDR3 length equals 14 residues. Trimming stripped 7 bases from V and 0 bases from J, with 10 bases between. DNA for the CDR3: TGTGCCAGTATTGGACAACTCTCTGGAAACACCATATATTTT. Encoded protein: CASIGQLSGNTIYF.

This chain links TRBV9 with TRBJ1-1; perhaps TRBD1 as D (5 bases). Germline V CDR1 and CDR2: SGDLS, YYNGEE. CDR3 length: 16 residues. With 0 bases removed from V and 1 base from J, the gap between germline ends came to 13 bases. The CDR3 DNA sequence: TGTGCCAGCAGCGTAGGGGGGGACGGCCGGAACACTGAAGCTTTCTTT. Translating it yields CASSVGGDGRNTEAFF.